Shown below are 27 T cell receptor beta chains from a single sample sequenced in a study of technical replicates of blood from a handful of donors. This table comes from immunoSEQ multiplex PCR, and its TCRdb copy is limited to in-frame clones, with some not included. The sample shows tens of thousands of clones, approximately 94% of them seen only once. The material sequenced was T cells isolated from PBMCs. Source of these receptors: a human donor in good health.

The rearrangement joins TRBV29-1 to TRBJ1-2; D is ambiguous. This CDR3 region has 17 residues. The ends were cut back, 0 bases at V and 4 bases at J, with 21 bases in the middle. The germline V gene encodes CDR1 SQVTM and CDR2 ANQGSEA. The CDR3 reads CSVEDLPSHSLVYGYTF. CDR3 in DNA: TGCAGCGTTGAAGATCTGCCCAGTCACTCGCTAGTCTATGGCTACACCTTC.

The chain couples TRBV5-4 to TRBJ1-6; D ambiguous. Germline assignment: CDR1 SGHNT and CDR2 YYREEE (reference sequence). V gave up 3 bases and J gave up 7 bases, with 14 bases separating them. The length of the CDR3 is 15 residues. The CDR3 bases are TGTGCCAGCAGCTACTCCACGCCCCCGAATTCACCCCTCCACTTT. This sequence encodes CASSYSTPPNSPLHF.

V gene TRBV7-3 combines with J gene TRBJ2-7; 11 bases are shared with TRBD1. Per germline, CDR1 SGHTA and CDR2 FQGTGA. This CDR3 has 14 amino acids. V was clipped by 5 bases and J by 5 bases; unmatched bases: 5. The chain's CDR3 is CASSPGQGEDEQYF. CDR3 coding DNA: TGTGCCAGCAGCCCGGGACAGGGGGAAGACGAGCAGTACTTC. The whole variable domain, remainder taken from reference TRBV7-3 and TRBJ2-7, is GAGVSQTPSNKVTEKGKYVELRCDPISGHTALYWYRQSLGQGPEFLIYFQGTGAADDSGLPNDRFFAVRPEGSVSTLKIQRTERGDSAVYLCASSPGQGEDEQYFGPGTRLTVT.

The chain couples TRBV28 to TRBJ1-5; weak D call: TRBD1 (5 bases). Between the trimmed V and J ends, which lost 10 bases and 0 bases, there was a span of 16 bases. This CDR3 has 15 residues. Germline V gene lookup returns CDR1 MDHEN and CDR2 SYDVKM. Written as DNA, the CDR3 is TGTGCCACCTACCCAGGGTCCTATAGCAATCAGCCCCAGCATTTT. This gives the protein CATYPGSYSNQPQHF.

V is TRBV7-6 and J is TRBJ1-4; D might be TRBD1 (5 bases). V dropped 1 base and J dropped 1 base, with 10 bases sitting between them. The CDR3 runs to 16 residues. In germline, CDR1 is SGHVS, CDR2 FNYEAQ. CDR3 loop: CASSLGDFLTNEKLFF. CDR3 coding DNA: TGTGCCAGCAGCTTAGGGGACTTTTTAACTAATGAAAAACTGTTTTTT.

CDR3 loop: CASSDGGGGIEETQYF. The DNA for the CDR3 is TGTGCCAGCAGCGATGGGGGGGGAGGAATCGAAGAGACCCAGTACTTC. The J gene is TRBJ2-5, the V gene TRBV7-9; 7 positions match TRBD2. V shed 5 bases, J shed 3 bases, and the junction held 12 bases outside the gene matches. This CDR3 has 16 residues. Germline lookup yields CDR1 SEHNR and CDR2 FQNEAQ (reference sequence). Variable domain in full (rest from reference TRBV7-9 and TRBJ2-5): DTGVSQNPRHKITKRGQNVTFRCDPISEHNRLYWYRQTLGQGPEFLTYFQNEAQLEKSRLLSDRFSAERPKGSFSTLEIQRTEQGDSAMYLCASSDGGGGIEETQYFGPGTRLLVL.

The CDR3 region is CASSEIVGQSGNTIYF. CDR3 DNA: TGCGCCAGCAGTGAAATTGTGGGGCAGAGTGGAAACACCATATATTTT. The rearrangement joins TRBV10-1 to TRBJ1-3; TRBD1 might be the D (5 bases). The length of the CDR3 is 16 residues. The ends were cut back, 3 bases at V and 3 bases at J, with 15 bases in the middle. Germline CDR1 is WNHNN and CDR2 is SYGVQD (reference sequence).

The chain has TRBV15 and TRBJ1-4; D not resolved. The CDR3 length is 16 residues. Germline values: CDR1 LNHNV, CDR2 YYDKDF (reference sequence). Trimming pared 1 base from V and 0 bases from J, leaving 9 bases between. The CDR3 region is CATSRGSGATNEKLFF. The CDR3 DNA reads TGTGCCACCAGCAGAGGGTCCGGGGCAACTAATGAAAAACTGTTTTTT.

In DNA form, the CDR3 reads TGTGCCAGCTCACTGCGGGACAGGGTGTTGCATGGCTACACCTTC. Its translation: CASSLRDRVLHGYTF. This chain uses TRBV18 with TRBJ1-2; the match to TRBD1 covers 9 bases. This CDR3 has 15 amino acids. The ends lost 4 bases at V and 6 bases at J; junction bases unmatched: 9. Germline lookup yields CDR1 KGHSH and CDR2 LQKENI.

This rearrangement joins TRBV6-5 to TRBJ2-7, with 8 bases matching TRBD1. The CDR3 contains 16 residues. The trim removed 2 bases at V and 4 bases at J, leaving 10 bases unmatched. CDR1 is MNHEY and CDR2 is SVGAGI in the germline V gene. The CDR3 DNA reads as TGTGCCAGCAGTTACCAGGCGACAGGGGAGTTGTACGAGCAGTACTTC. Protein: CASSYQATGELYEQYF.

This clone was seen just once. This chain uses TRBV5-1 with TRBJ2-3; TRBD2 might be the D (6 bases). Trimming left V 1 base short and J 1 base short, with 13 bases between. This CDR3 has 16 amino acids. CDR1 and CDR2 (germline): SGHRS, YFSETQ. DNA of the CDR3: TGCGCCAGCAGCTTGTACGCGGGGCGCGGCACAGATACGCAGTATTTT. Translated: CASSLYAGRGTDTQYF.

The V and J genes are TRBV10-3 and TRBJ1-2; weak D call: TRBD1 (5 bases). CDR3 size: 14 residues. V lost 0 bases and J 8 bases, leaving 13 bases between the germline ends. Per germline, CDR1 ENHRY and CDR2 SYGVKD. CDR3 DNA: TGTGCCATCAGTGAGTCGACTCAGGGTGAGGGCTACACCTTC. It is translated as CAISESTQGEGYTF.

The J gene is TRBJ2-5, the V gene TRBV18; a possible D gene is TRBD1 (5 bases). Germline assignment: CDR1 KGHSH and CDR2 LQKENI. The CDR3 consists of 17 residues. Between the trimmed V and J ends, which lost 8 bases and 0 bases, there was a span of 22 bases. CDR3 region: CASPLTRVTLYQETQYF. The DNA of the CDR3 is TGTGCCAGCCCCCTCACCAGGGTCACTCTGTACCAAGAGACCCAGTACTTC.

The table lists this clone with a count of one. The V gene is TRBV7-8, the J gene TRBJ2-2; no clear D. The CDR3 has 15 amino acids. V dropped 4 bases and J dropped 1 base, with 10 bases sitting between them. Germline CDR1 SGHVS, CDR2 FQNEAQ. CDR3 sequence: CASSSDWRNTGELFF. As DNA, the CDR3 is TGTGCCAGCAGCTCCGACTGGAGGAACACCGGGGAGCTGTTTTTT.

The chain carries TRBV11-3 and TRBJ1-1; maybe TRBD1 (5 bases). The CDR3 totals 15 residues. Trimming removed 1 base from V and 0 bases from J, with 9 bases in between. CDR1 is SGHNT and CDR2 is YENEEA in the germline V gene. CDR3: CASSLVGDLNTEAFF. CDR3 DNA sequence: TGTGCCAGCAGCTTAGTTGGGGACTTGAACACTGAAGCTTTCTTT. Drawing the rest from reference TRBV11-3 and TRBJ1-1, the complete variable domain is EAGVVQSPRYKIIEKKQPVAFWCNPISGHNTLYWYLQNLGQGPELLIRYENEEAVDDSQLPKDRFSAERLKGVDSTLKIQPAELGDSAVYLCASSLVGDLNTEAFFGQGTRLTVV.

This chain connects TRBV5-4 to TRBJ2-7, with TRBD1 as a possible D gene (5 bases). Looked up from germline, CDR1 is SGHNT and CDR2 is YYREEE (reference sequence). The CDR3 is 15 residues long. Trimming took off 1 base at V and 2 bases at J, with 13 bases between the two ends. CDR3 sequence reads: CASSLKGQLAYEQYF. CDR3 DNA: TGTGCCAGCAGCTTGAAGGGGCAACTTGCCTACGAGCAGTACTTC.

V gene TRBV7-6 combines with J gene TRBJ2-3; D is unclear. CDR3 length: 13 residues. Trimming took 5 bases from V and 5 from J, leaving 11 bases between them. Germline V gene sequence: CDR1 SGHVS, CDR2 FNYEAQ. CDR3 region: CASSPVSEDTQYF. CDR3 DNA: TGTGCCAGCAGCCCCGTCAGCGAAGATACGCAGTATTTT.

The CDR3 sequence is CASSEWGDTEAFF. CDR3 nucleotide sequence: TGCGCCAGCAGTGAATGGGGGGACACTGAAGCTTTCTTT. This rearrangement joins TRBV10-2 to TRBJ1-1, with D possibly matching TRBD1 (5 bases). This CDR3 has 13 residues. V was shortened by 3 bases and J by 3 bases, with 8 bases between the two germline ends. In germline, CDR1 is WSHSY, CDR2 SAAADI.

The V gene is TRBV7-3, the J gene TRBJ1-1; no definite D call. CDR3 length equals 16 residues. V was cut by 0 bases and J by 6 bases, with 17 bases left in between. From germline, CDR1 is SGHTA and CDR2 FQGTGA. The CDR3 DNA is TGTGCCAGCAGCTTAACCCGGGCCCAGGCGGGCGCTGAAGCTTTCTTT. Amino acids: CASSLTRAQAGAEAFF.

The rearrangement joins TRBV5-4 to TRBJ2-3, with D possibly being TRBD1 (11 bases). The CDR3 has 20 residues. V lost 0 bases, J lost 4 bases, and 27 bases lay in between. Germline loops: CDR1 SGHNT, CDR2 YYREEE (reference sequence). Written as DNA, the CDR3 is TGTGCCAGCAGCTTGGAGTGGACAGGGGGCGATCTAGCGGGAGCAGATACGCAGTATTTT. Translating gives CASSLEWTGGDLAGADTQYF.

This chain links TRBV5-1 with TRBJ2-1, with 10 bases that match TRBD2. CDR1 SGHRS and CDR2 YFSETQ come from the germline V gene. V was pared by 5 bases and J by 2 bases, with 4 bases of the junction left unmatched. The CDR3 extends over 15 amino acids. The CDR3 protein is CASSPSGRAYNEQFF. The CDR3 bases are TGCGCCAGCAGTCCGAGCGGGAGGGCCTACAATGAGCAGTTCTTC. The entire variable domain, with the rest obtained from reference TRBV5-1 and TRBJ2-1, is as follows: KAGVTQTPRYLIKTRGQQVTLSCSPISGHRSVSWYQQTPGQGLQFLFEYFSETQRNKGNFPGRFSGRQFSNSRSEMNVSTLELGDSALYLCASSPSGRAYNEQFFGPGTRLTVL.

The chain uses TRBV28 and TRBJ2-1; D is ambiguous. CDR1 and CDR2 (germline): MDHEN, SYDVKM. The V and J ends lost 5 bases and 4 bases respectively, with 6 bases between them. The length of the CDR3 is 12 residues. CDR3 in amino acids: CASSVVYNEQFF. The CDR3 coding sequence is TGTGCCAGCAGTGTAGTATACAATGAGCAGTTCTTC. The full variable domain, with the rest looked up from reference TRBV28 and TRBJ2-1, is DVKVTQSSRYLVKRTGEKVFLECVQDMDHENMFWYRQDPGLGLRLIYFSYDVKMKEKGDIPEGYSVSREKKERFSLILESASTNQTSMYLCASSVVYNEQFFGPGTRLTVL.

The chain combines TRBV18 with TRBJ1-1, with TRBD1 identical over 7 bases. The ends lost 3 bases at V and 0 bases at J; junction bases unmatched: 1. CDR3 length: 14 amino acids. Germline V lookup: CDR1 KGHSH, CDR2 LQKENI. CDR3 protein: CASSPGTVNTEAFF. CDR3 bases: TGTGCCAGCTCACCCGGGACAGTGAACACTGAAGCTTTCTTT. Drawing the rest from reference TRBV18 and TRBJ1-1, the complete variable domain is NAGVMQNPRHLVRRRGQEARLRCSPMKGHSHVYWYRQLPEEGLKFMVYLQKENIIDESGMPKERFSAEFPKEGPSILRIQQVVRGDSAAYFCASSPGTVNTEAFFGQGTRLTVV.

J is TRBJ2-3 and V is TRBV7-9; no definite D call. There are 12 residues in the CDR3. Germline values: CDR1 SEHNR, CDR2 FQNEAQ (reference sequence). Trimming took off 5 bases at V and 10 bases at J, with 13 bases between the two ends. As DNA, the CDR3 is TGTGCCAGCAGCGCCAATCTAGTTGCGCAGTATTTT. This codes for CASSANLVAQYF.

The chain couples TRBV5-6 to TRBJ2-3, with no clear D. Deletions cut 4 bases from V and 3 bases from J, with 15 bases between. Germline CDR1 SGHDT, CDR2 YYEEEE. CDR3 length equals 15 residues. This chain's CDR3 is CASSTIKEATDTQYF. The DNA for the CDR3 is TGTGCCAGCAGCACTATCAAGGAAGCGACAGATACGCAGTATTTT.

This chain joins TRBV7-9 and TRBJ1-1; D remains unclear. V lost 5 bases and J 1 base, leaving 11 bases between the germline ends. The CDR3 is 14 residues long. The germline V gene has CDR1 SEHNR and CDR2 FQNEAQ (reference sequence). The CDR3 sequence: CASSPGSRNTEAFF. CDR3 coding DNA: TGTGCCAGCAGCCCCGGGAGTAGGAACACTGAAGCTTTCTTT.

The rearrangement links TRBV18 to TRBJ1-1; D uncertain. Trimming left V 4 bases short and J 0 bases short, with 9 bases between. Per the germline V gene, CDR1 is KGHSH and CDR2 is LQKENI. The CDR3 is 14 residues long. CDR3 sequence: CASSLGSVNTEAFF. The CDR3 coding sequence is TGTGCCAGCTCACTTGGCTCTGTGAACACTGAAGCTTTCTTT.